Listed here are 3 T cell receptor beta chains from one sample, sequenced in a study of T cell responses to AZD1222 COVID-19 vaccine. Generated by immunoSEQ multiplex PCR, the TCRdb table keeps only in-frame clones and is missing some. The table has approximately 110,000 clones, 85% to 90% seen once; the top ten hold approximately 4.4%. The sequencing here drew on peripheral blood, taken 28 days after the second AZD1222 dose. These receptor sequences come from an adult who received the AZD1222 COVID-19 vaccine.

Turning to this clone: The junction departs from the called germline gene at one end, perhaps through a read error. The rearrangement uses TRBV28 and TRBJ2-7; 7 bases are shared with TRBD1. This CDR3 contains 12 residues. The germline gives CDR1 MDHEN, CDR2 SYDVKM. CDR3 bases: TGTGCCAGCAGCCCCGGACAGGCACCCCCCTCTTTC. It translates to CASSPGQAPPSF.

The CDR3 DNA is TGTGCCAGCAGCCCTCGTACAGGGAAGTGGCAGTTCTTC. Protein: CASSPRTGKWQFF. The chain joins TRBV14 to TRBJ2-1, with D maybe TRBD1 (6 bases). V was pared by 4 bases and J by 12 bases, with 16 bases between. This CDR3 region has 13 residues. In germline, CDR1 is SGHDN, CDR2 FVKESK.

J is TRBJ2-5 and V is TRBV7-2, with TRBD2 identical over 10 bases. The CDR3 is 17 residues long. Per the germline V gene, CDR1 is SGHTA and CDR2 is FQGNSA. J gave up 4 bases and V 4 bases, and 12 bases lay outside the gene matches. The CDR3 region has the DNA TGTGCCAGCAGCTCCCCATGGCTAGCGGGGGTGGGAGAGACCCAGTACTTC. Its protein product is CASSSPWLAGVGETQYF.